This T cell receptor beta chain came from a study of OX40 agonist ivuxolimab in advanced cancers. Looking at the study overall: Mean age 60 years, range about 20 to 79; just over 80% male. Study results and limitations: The study observed clonal expansion of CD4+ and CD8+ blood T cells by week 6 at 0.1 to 3.0 mg/kg. Specificity for antigen went undetermined in the expanded peripheral T cells.

Assay: immunoSEQ multiplex PCR; the TCRdb copy retains only in-frame clones and omits some. The sample records under 100,000 clones, around 93% being singletons. Looked up from germline, CDR1 is SGHNT and CDR2 is YENEEA. CDR3 length: 15 amino acids. The trim removed 2 bases at V and 4 bases at J, leaving 7 bases unmatched. Details on this clone: Its antigen is unknown.

This rearrangement joins TRBV11-3 to TRBJ2-5, with 7 bases fitting TRBD2. This clonotype originated in an adult with an advanced solid tumor such as melanoma, head and neck, liver or kidney cancer. The source material was CD4+ or CD8+ T cells sorted from blood, sampled in a trial of the OX40 agonist ivuxolimab. CDR3 loop: CASSLRTTGGETQYF. The CDR3 DNA is TGTGCCAGCAGCTTACGCACGACGGGAGGAGAGACCCAGTACTTC.